A selection of T cell receptor beta chains follows, all from one sample in a study of shared clonotypes between healthy human individuals. The assay was immunoSEQ multiplex PCR, and TCRdb's table has in-frame clones only and misses some. The sample records approximately 2,000,000 clones, 85% to 95% being singletons. The specimen was naive CD8+ T cells from PBMCs. All receptors derive from a man between 18 and 29 years old in good health. Some clones in this sample may be carry-over from other donors' samples. Both conserved end residues are part of each CDR3. The D gene is left open where the match is weak. Rows may omit the clone size; those that give it use once, few, many or a size class.

d_gene | len | j_gene | abundance | v_gene | CDR3aa | CDR3nt
TRBD1 | 14 | TRBJ1-4 | NA | TRBV28 | CASSWDRTVEKLFF | TGTGCCAGCAGTTGGGACAGGACTGTCGAAAAACTGTTTTTT
TRBD1 | 18 | TRBJ1-1 | NA | TRBV7-9 | CASSPTGQGRLMNTEAFF | TGTGCCAGCAGCCCCACGGGACAGGGGAGACTCATGAACACTGAAGCTTTCTTT
NA | 12 | TRBJ2-5 | NA | TRBV28 | CASSFNLPTQYF | TGTGCCAGCAGTTTTAACCTACCTACCCAGTACTTC
NA | 18 | TRBJ1-1 | NA | TRBV9 | CASSVGWSGGLMGTEAFF | TGTGCCAGCAGCGTAGGGTGGTCGGGGGGCTTGATGGGCACTGAAGCTTTCTTT
NA | 16 | TRBJ2-5 | NA | TRBV5-4 | CASHSAYSGPQETQYF | TGTGCCAGCCACAGCGCGTATAGCGGTCCTCAAGAGACCCAGTACTTC
NA | 17 | TRBJ2-7 | NA | TRBV28 | CASSLDLGASDTYEQYF | TGTGCCAGCAGTTTAGACCTGGGGGCTAGCGACACCTACGAGCAGTACTTC
NA | 14 | TRBJ1-5 | NA | TRBV28 | CASSITRGGQPQHF | TGTGCCAGCAGTATAACCAGGGGTGGACAGCCCCAGCATTTT
NA | 15 | TRBJ1-1 | NA | TRBV27 | CASSLSGYMNTEAFF | TGTGCCAGCAGTTTATCTGGATACATGAACACTGAAGCTTTCTTT
TRBD1 | 16 | TRBJ2-6 | NA | TRBV30 | CAWGGTGSSGANVLTF | TGTGCCTGGGGAGGGACAGGGTCGTCTGGGGCCAACGTCCTGACTTTC
TRBD2 | 14 | TRBJ2-1 | NA | TRBV6-4 | CASSLGLRDREQFF | TGTGCCAGCAGTCTGGGACTACGCGACCGTGAGCAGTTCTTC
NA | 11 | TRBJ1-2 | NA | TRBV10-2 | CASRGSYGYTF | TGCGCCAGCAGGGGGTCTTATGGCTACACCTTC
NA | 15 | TRBJ2-2 | few | TRBV7-9 | CASSGRSIGDGELFF | TGTGCCAGCAGCGGTCGATCAATAGGCGACGGGGAGCTGTTTTTT
TRBD1 | 13 | TRBJ1-4 | NA | TRBV5-4 | CASARDRDEKLFF | TGTGCCAGCGCCCGGGACAGGGATGAAAAACTGTTTTTT
NA | 12 | TRBJ2-7 | NA | TRBV7-6 | CASSAKGGEQYF | TGTGCCAGCAGCGCTAAGGGGGGCGAGCAGTACTTC
NA | 15 | TRBJ1-6 | NA | TRBV9 | CASSAWDGYNSPLHF | TGTGCCAGCAGCGCTTGGGACGGCTATAATTCACCCCTCCACTTT
TRBD1 | 15 | TRBJ1-4 | NA | TRBV5-8 | CASSPGTATNEKLFF | TGTGCCAGCAGCCCTGGGACAGCAACTAATGAAAAACTGTTTTTT
NA | 14 | TRBJ2-2 | NA | TRBV4-3 | CASSPHLGFGELFF | TGCGCCAGCAGCCCCCACCTGGGGTTCGGGGAGCTGTTTTTT
TRBD1 | 14 | TRBJ1-1 | NA | TRBV27 | CASSLLDRGAEAFF | TGTGCCAGCAGTTTACTAGACAGGGGGGCTGAAGCTTTCTTT
TRBD2 | 16 | TRBJ2-1 | NA | TRBV27 | CASSPSGSGRYNEQFF | TGTGCCAGCAGTCCGTCGGGGAGCGGGAGATACAATGAGCAGTTCTTC
NA | 10 | TRBJ1-1 | NA | TRBV29-1 | CSVRGTEAFF | TGCAGCGTCAGGGGCACTGAAGCTTTCTTT
NA | 14 | TRBJ2-7 | NA | TRBV21-1 | CASSKKGSRDEQYF | TGTGCCAGCAGCAAAAAAGGTAGCCGTGACGAGCAGTACTTC
NA | 16 | TRBJ1-2 | once | TRBV7-9 | CASRSTGTPRDYGYTF | TGTGCCAGCAGATCTACCGGGACCCCCCGGGACTATGGCTACACCTTC
NA | 14 | TRBJ2-1 | NA | TRBV7-2 | CASSLMGPYNEQFF | TGTGCCAGCAGCTTAATGGGGCCCTACAATGAGCAGTTCTTC
TRBD2 | 16 | TRBJ2-3 | NA | TRBV7-2 | CASSRGLAESTDTQYF | TGTGCCAGCAGCCGCGGACTAGCGGAAAGCACAGATACGCAGTATTTT
TRBD2 | 18 | TRBJ2-5 | NA | TRBV7-2 | CASSLLVGGLAGGETQYF | TGTGCCAGCAGCTTACTCGTGGGTGGTCTAGCGGGAGGAGAGACCCAGTACTTC
NA | 14 | TRBJ1-1 | few | TRBV7-9 | CASSTNPRNTEAFF | TGTGCCAGCAGCACAAATCCGAGGAACACTGAAGCTTTCTTT
NA | 15 | TRBJ2-1 | NA | TRBV29-1 | CSVDGGYLSYNEQFF | TGCAGCGTTGATGGGGGCTACCTTTCCTACAATGAGCAGTTCTTC
TRBD2 | 15 | TRBJ2-3 | NA | TRBV4-3 | CASSTTSTGGDTQYF | TGCGCCAGCAGCACCACCTCGACGGGGGGAGATACGCAGTATTTT
TRBD2 | 14 | TRBJ2-1 | NA | TRBV15 | CATSPRGGYNEQFF | TGTGCCACCAGCCCCCGGGGGGGTTACAATGAGCAGTTCTTC
NA | 17 | TRBJ1-1 | NA | TRBV19 | CASSIDGLVFMNTEAFF | TGTGCCAGTAGTATAGACGGGTTGGTCTTCATGAACACTGAAGCTTTCTTT
TRBD2 | 16 | TRBJ2-1 | NA | TRBV7-3 | CASSLGTSGRYNEQFF | TGTGCCAGCAGTCTAGGGACTAGCGGGAGGTACAATGAGCAGTTCTTC
NA | 14 | TRBJ2-7 | NA | TRBV14 | CASSHPDGSLTKFF | TGTGCCAGCAGCCACCCGGACGGTTCCCTCACAAAGTTCTTC
NA | 15 | TRBJ1-1 | once | TRBV5-6 | CASSLGGGMNTEAFF | TGTGCCAGCAGCTTGGGGGGAGGTATGAACACTGAAGCTTTCTTT
NA | 15 | TRBJ2-7 | NA | TRBV4-1 | CASSQEDGLLAEQYF | TGCGCCAGCAGCCAAGAAGACGGTTTATTGGCAGAGCAGTACTTC
NA | 14 | TRBJ1-1 | NA | TRBV6-5 | CASSYSEGYTEAFF | TGTGCCAGCAGTTACTCGGAGGGGTACACTGAAGCTTTCTTT
NA | 13 | TRBJ2-7 | NA | TRBV11-2 | CASSLPTGDEQYF | TGTGCCAGCAGCCTACCCACTGGGGACGAGCAGTACTTC
NA | 15 | TRBJ1-1 | NA | TRBV27 | CASSLYQGGNTEAFF | TGTGCCAGCAGTTTATATCAGGGCGGGAACACTGAAGCTTTCTTT